The following is a T cell receptor beta chain sequence with its context. Autoimmune disease history or systemic immunosuppression led to patient exclusion. These data originate in a study of OX40 agonist ivuxolimab in advanced cancers. The CDR3 runs 15 residues. The ends lost 3 bases at V and 8 bases at J; junction bases unmatched: 12. Germline CDR1 KGHSH, CDR2 LQKENI. Sequencing was performed with immunoSEQ multiplex PCR; in TCRdb, only in-frame clones are kept and a portion is missing. Among tens of thousands of clones listed, 82% were seen once. The receptor was derived from an adult with an advanced solid tumor such as melanoma, head and neck, liver or kidney cancer. Sequencing used CD4+ or CD8+ T cells sorted from blood, obtained in a trial of the OX40 agonist ivuxolimab. The genes are TRBV18 and TRBJ1-2; 7 bases are a match to TRBD1. This chain's CDR3 is CASSPAGQVGKGYTF. The CDR3 nucleotides read TGTGCCAGCTCACCGGCCGGACAGGTGGGGAAGGGCTACACCTTC.